The next 16 T cell receptor beta chains were all read from a single sample in a study of blood T cell repertoires in COVID-19. Using immunoSEQ multiplex PCR, the repertoire was profiled, and TCRdb retains in-frame clones only, with some absent. The repertoire consists of a few hundred thousand clones, with about 88% occurring once and the leading ten covering 1.5% to 2%. The sequencing input was PBMCs or T cells enriched from blood (not recorded which). The receptors here all came from a woman aged 45-60 years who had recovered from COVID-19.

This chain connects TRBV5-1 to TRBJ1-1; 9 bases line up with TRBD1. V lost 4 bases and J lost 8; bases outside the gene matches: 3. The CDR3 sequence is 12 residues long. Per the germline V gene, CDR1 is SGHRS and CDR2 is YFSETQ. CDR3 coding DNA: TGCGCCAGCAGCCCCGACAGGGGGGAAGCTTTCTTT. Its protein is CASSPDRGEAFF.

The genes are TRBV9 and TRBJ2-2, with D possibly TRBD1 on 6 matching bases. Between the trimmed V and J ends, which lost 4 bases and 3 bases, there was a span of 16 bases. This CDR3 is built from 16 residues. Germline-derived CDR1 and CDR2 are SGDLS and YYNGEE. CDR3 in DNA: TGTGCCAGCAGCAGCTCCGGGACACCTCACACCGGGGAGCTGTTTTTT. It yields the protein CASSSSGTPHTGELFF.

V gene TRBV30 combines with J gene TRBJ2-3; a weak D match, TRBD2 (6 bases). This CDR3 is 17 amino acids long. Looked up from germline, CDR1 is GTSNPN and CDR2 is SVGIG (reference sequence). Trimming removed 2 bases at V and 5 bases at J, with 23 bases between. The CDR3: CAWSHSTWRGEVDTQYF. CDR3 coding DNA: TGTGCCTGGAGTCACTCAACTTGGCGGGGCGAAGTAGATACGCAGTATTTT.

The rearrangement joins TRBV28 to TRBJ2-7; TRBD1 is a possible D gene (6 bases). With 6 bases removed from V and 4 bases from J, the gap between germline ends came to 13 bases. The CDR3 is 13 amino acids. Per germline, CDR1 MDHEN and CDR2 SYDVKM. The CDR3, as DNA: TGTGCCAGCAGCGTGGGGGCCCTATACGAGCAGTACTTC. It codes for CASSVGALYEQYF. The whole variable domain, remainder taken from reference TRBV28 and TRBJ2-7, is DVKVTQSSRYLVKRTGEKVFLECVQDMDHENMFWYRQDPGLGLRLIYFSYDVKMKEKGDIPEGYSVSREKKERFSLILESASTNQTSMYLCASSVGALYEQYFGPGTRLTVT.

This clone has only one observation. The chain has TRBV27 and TRBJ2-5; TRBD1 might be the D (5 bases). Germline V gives CDR1 MNHEY, CDR2 SMNVEV (reference sequence). Trimming took off 3 bases at V and 2 bases at J, with 16 bases between the two ends. The length of the CDR3 is 16 residues. The CDR3 protein is CASSLPAGRYQETQYF. DNA of the CDR3: TGTGCCAGCAGTTTGCCTGCAGGGCGCTATCAAGAGACCCAGTACTTC.

This clone was counted only a few times. V is TRBV11-2 and J is TRBJ2-7; 7 bases line up with TRBD2. There are 15 residues in the CDR3. V was pared by 1 base and J by 3 bases, with 6 bases of the junction left unmatched. Germline V gene data show CDR1 as SGHAT and CDR2 as FQNNGV. CDR3 in amino acids: CASSLALADNYEQYF. For the CDR3, the DNA is TGTGCCAGCAGCTTAGCTCTAGCGGACAACTACGAGCAGTACTTC.

V gene TRBV19 combines with J gene TRBJ1-4; no reliable D call. Trimming removed 3 bases from V and 6 bases from J, with 14 bases in between. Per germline, CDR1 LNHDA and CDR2 SQIVND (reference sequence). This CDR3 is built from 15 residues. As DNA, the CDR3 is TGTGCCAGTAGTATTGGGCGGAGGGATTATGAAAAACTGTTTTTT. It yields the protein CASSIGRRDYEKLFF. Together with reference TRBV19 and TRBJ1-4, the CDR3 gives the full variable domain: DGGITQSPKYLFRKEGQNVTLSCEQNLNHDAMYWYRQDPGQGLRLIYYSQIVNDFQKGDIAEGYSVSREKKESFPLTVTSAQKNPTAFYLCASSIGRRDYEKLFFGSGTQLSVL.

V and J are TRBV5-6 and TRBJ2-7, with 8 bases fitting TRBD1. The junction had 13 bases not matched to a gene; V was cut back by 6 bases and J by 2 bases. The CDR3 loop spans 16 amino acids. Looked up from germline, CDR1 is SGHDT and CDR2 is YYEEEE. CDR3 protein: CASTSGLTGAAYEQYF. In DNA, the CDR3 is TGTGCCAGCACTTCCGGTCTGACAGGGGCTGCCTACGAGCAGTACTTC. Drawing the rest from reference TRBV5-6 and TRBJ2-7, the complete variable domain is DAGVTQSPTHLIKTRGQQVTLRCSPKSGHDTVSWYQQALGQGPQFIFQYYEEEERQRGNFPDRFSGHQFPNYSSELNVNALLLGDSALYLCASTSGLTGAAYEQYFGPGTRLTVT.

V is TRBV18 and J is TRBJ1-2, with unresolved D. The germline V gene has CDR1 KGHSH and CDR2 LQKENI. There are 16 residues in the CDR3. V lost 0 bases and J 6 bases, leaving 17 bases between the germline ends. The CDR3 sequence: CASSPPPLIRLDGYTF. CDR3 in DNA: TGTGCCAGCTCACCACCCCCCCTTATTAGACTGGATGGCTACACCTTC.

The V call is TRBV6-5, the J call TRBJ2-6, with D tentatively TRBD2 (6 bases). Germline values: CDR1 MNHEY, CDR2 SVGAGI. Trimming stripped 8 bases from V and 2 bases from J, with 13 bases between. The CDR3 loop spans 15 amino acids. The CDR3 DNA reads as TGTGCCAGCCAAGGAGGGGATGCTGGGGCCAACGTCCTGACTTTC. It translates to CASQGGDAGANVLTF.

This chain joins TRBV30 and TRBJ1-6, with TRBD1 matching 7 bases. Germline V CDR1 and CDR2: GTSNPN, SVGIG (reference sequence). Trimming removed 0 bases from V and 7 bases from J; junction bases left unmatched: 9. The CDR3 length is 16 residues. CDR3 DNA sequence: TGTGCCTGGAGTGTACACTCGGGCAGGGGGAATTCACCCCTCCACTTT. Protein: CAWSVHSGRGNSPLHF.

This chain links TRBV7-2 with TRBJ2-5; 14 bases map to TRBD2. The CDR3 length is 19 residues. Germline lookup yields CDR1 SGHTA and CDR2 FQGNSA. V shed 3 bases, J shed 4 bases, and the junction held 13 bases outside the gene matches. The CDR3 protein is CASSFGTSGRRLVGETQYF. CDR3 nucleotides: TGTGCCAGCAGCTTTGGGACTAGCGGGAGAAGGTTGGTCGGAGAGACCCAGTACTTC.

The CDR3 coding sequence is TGCGCCAGCAGCTTGTACAGCTCGAACACCGGGGAGCTGTTTTTT. Residues: CASSLYSSNTGELFF. The chain combines TRBV5-1 with TRBJ2-2; D is undetermined. This CDR3 contains 15 residues. Trimming cost V 1 base and J 0 bases, with 7 bases left between them. Germline V gene sequence: CDR1 SGHRS, CDR2 YFSETQ.

This sequence joins TRBV6-1 and TRBJ1-4; no definite D call. The germline V and J ends were trimmed by 6 bases and 0 bases, with 14 bases remaining between them. This CDR3 has 16 residues. CDR1 is MNHNS, CDR2 SASEGT, per germline. The CDR3 is CASREWQAATNEKLFF. The CDR3 DNA is TGTGCCAGCAGGGAATGGCAGGCTGCAACTAATGAAAAACTGTTTTTT.

This chain joins TRBV4-3 and TRBJ2-4; 7 bases agree with TRBD1. The V gene end was trimmed by 0 bases and the J gene end by 0 bases; junction bases not matched to a gene: 11. Germline CDR1 LGHNA, CDR2 YSLEER. The CDR3 consists of 19 residues. The CDR3 region is CASSQDRRGQALAKNIQYF. The CDR3 nucleotides are TGCGCCAGCAGCCAAGATAGAAGAGGACAGGCCCTAGCCAAAAACATTCAGTACTTC.

V usage is TRBV28 and J usage is TRBJ2-7, with 10 bases aligning to TRBD1. CDR3 length: 15 amino acids. V was pared by 10 bases and J by 4 bases, with 13 bases of the junction left unmatched. CDR1 is MDHEN and CDR2 is SYDVKM in the germline V gene. The CDR3 sequence is CATYRSGQGGYEQYF. The CDR3 region has the DNA TGTGCCACCTACCGTTCCGGACAGGGGGGATACGAGCAGTACTTC.